One sample yielded the 27 T cell receptor beta chains listed below, sequenced in a study of T cell changes during pregnancy in multiple sclerosis. Assay: immunoSEQ multiplex PCR; the TCRdb copy retains only in-frame clones and omits some. The sample lists more than 70,000 clones; 93% were seen once. Material: peripheral blood, obtained in the second trimester of pregnancy. The origin of the receptors is a female donor with multiple sclerosis, enrolled in a pregnancy study.

J is TRBJ1-3 and V is TRBV6-5, with TRBD1 as a possible D gene (6 bases). The CDR3 has 15 amino acids. The germline V and J ends were trimmed by 1 base and 2 bases, with 9 bases remaining between them. Germline values: CDR1 MNHEY, CDR2 SVGAGI. CDR3 DNA: TGTGCCAGCAGTTACTTCTCAGGGGCTGGAAACACCATATATTTT. Residues: CASSYFSGAGNTIYF.

V gene TRBV4-1 combines with J gene TRBJ2-7, with 9 bases aligning to TRBD1. Germline CDR1 reads MGHRA; CDR2 reads YSYEKL. There are 14 residues in the CDR3. The junction had 5 bases not matched to a gene; V was cut back by 3 bases and J by 5 bases. In DNA, the CDR3 is TGCGCCAGCAGCCACCCGGACAGGGGCCACGAGCAGTACTTC. Its translation: CASSHPDRGHEQYF.

J is TRBJ1-2 and V is TRBV14; maybe TRBD1 (6 bases). V was trimmed by 4 bases and J by 4 bases, leaving 16 bases between them. This CDR3 contains 15 residues. Germline V lookup: CDR1 SGHDN, CDR2 FVKESK. The CDR3 loop reads CASSRTEYTGYGYTF. CDR3 in DNA: TGTGCCAGCAGCCGGACAGAATATACGGGCTATGGCTACACCTTC.

V usage is TRBV9 and J usage is TRBJ1-6; 8 bases map to TRBD1. Germline CDR1 reads SGDLS; CDR2 reads YYNGEE. The CDR3 is 17 residues long. V lost 2 bases, J lost 0 bases, and 4 bases stayed unmatched. The CDR3 nucleotides read TGTGCCAGCAGCGTGGGACAGGCAATCTCCTATAATTCACCCCTCCACTTT. Residues: CASSVGQAISYNSPLHF.

The rearrangement links TRBV5-6 to TRBJ2-3; TRBD1 is a possible D gene (6 bases). The CDR3 spans 17 residues. V was cut by 3 bases and J by 2 bases, with 19 bases left in between. CDR1 and CDR2 (germline): SGHDT, YYEEEE. The CDR3 bases are TGTGCCAGCAGCTCCCCGACCCGGGACATGAACACAGATACGCAGTATTTT. Protein: CASSSPTRDMNTDTQYF. Variable domain in full (rest from reference TRBV5-6 and TRBJ2-3): DAGVTQSPTHLIKTRGQQVTLRCSPKSGHDTVSWYQQALGQGPQFIFQYYEEEERQRGNFPDRFSGHQFPNYSSELNVNALLLGDSALYLCASSSPTRDMNTDTQYFGPGTRLTVL.

The rearrangement links TRBV10-3 to TRBJ2-5, with 9 bases lining up with TRBD2. CDR1 ENHRY and CDR2 SYGVKD come from the germline V gene. This CDR3 comprises 14 residues. V lost 5 bases and J lost 9; bases outside the gene matches: 10. CDR3 sequence: CAISPGLARWAQYF. CDR3 nucleotide sequence: TGTGCCATCAGTCCGGGACTAGCCCGGTGGGCCCAGTACTTC.

This chain connects TRBV5-1 to TRBJ2-3; D unresolved. V was shortened by 3 bases and J by 0 bases, with 14 bases between the two germline ends. This CDR3 region has 16 residues. The germline V gene encodes CDR1 SGHRS and CDR2 YFSETQ. CDR3 nucleotide sequence: TGCGCCAGCAGCTCCCCGGTGGGCAGGAGCACAGATACGCAGTATTTT. Amino acids: CASSSPVGRSTDTQYF. Combining the CDR3 with reference TRBV5-1 and TRBJ2-3 gives the whole variable domain KAGVTQTPRYLIKTRGQQVTLSCSPISGHRSVSWYQQTPGQGLQFLFEYFSETQRNKGNFPGRFSGRQFSNSRSEMNVSTLELGDSALYLCASSSPVGRSTDTQYFGPGTRLTVL.

The rearrangement joins TRBV5-1 to TRBJ1-1; 7 bases align to TRBD1. The trim removed 6 bases at V and 5 bases at J, leaving 10 bases unmatched. CDR3 size: 14 residues. Germline values: CDR1 SGHRS, CDR2 YFSETQ. CDR3 sequence: CASTYRQGRTEAFF. CDR3 DNA: TGCGCCAGCACCTACAGACAGGGTCGGACTGAAGCTTTCTTT.

With regard to this clone: Relative to the germline gene, one junction end is altered; a read error may explain this. The rearrangement joins TRBV5-1 to TRBJ2-5, with D possibly matching TRBD2 (7 bases). Germline V gives CDR1 SGHRS, CDR2 YFSETQ. This CDR3 is 16 amino acids long. The CDR3 here is CASSSLGGGLQGTQYF. As DNA, the CDR3 is TGCGCCAGCAGCTCCCTGGGAGGGGGACTTCAAGGGACCCAGTACTTC.

This chain connects TRBV29-1 to TRBJ1-1; 9 bases agree with TRBD1. The germline V gene encodes CDR1 SQVTM and CDR2 ANQGSEA. This CDR3 is built from 14 residues. J was trimmed by 1 base and V by 6 bases; bases with no gene match: 6. This CDR3 reads CSVKRTGENTEAFF. CDR3 DNA: TGCAGCGTGAAAAGGACAGGGGAGAACACTGAAGCTTTCTTT.

V is TRBV11-2 and J is TRBJ1-6; TRBD1 aligns across 10 bases. Per germline, CDR1 SGHAT and CDR2 FQNNGV. The trim removed 2 bases at V and 4 bases at J, leaving 11 bases unmatched. CDR3 size: 19 residues. CDR3 sequence: CASSLWYRQGAEYNSPLHF. CDR3 coding DNA: TGTGCCAGCAGCTTATGGTACCGACAGGGGGCGGAGTATAATTCACCCCTCCACTTT.

The V gene is TRBV7-5, the J gene TRBJ1-2. TRBV7-5 is deemed a pseudogene. This CDR3 is 12 amino acids long. The CDR3 region has the DNA TGTGCCAGAAGCTTAGCGCGAGGGGGCTACACCTTC. Amino acid sequence: CARSLARGGYTF.

The V gene is TRBV2, the J gene TRBJ1-6, with D tentatively TRBD1 (6 bases). The CDR3 totals 16 residues. CDR1 SNHLY and CDR2 FYNNEI come from the germline V gene. The ends were cut back, 6 bases at V and 7 bases at J, with 19 bases in the middle. The CDR3 nucleotides are TGTGCCAGCAGCTCGGGGGGGTGGGGGGCGAATTCACCCCTCCACTTT. This translates into CASSSGGWGANSPLHF.

The chain is built from TRBV29-1 and TRBJ1-1, with D unresolved. The ends were cut back, 3 bases at V and 0 bases at J, with 5 bases in the middle. CDR1 and CDR2 from the germline V gene are SQVTM and ANQGSEA. The CDR3 has 12 amino acids. The CDR3 loop is CSVEYMNTEAFF. The CDR3 nucleotides read TGCAGCGTTGAGTACATGAACACTGAAGCTTTCTTT.

A few counts support this clone. The chain is built from TRBV2 and TRBJ1-4; D not resolved. Germline values: CDR1 SNHLY, CDR2 FYNNEI. Trimming shortened V by 5 bases and J by 7 bases, and 8 bases separated the two germline ends. The CDR3 spans 12 residues. CDR3 protein: CASSIVGEKLFF. The CDR3 DNA follows: TGTGCCAGCAGTATTGTCGGTGAAAAACTGTTTTTT.

V gene TRBV19 combines with J gene TRBJ2-7; 9 positions match TRBD2. This CDR3 comprises 13 residues. The trim removed 8 bases at V and 2 bases at J, leaving 4 bases unmatched. Looked up from germline, CDR1 is LNHDA and CDR2 is SQIVND (reference sequence). CDR3 in DNA: TGTGCCAGTTTGGGGACTAGCCCCTACGAGCAGTACTTC. This codes for CASLGTSPYEQYF.

V gene TRBV7-3 combines with J gene TRBJ1-3; D remains ambiguous. Germline values: CDR1 SGHTA, CDR2 FQGTGA. The germline V and J ends were trimmed by 8 bases and 1 base, with 9 bases remaining between them. This CDR3 spans 13 amino acids. The CDR3 is CASQRRSGNTIYF. As DNA, the CDR3 is TGTGCCAGCCAAAGGCGGTCTGGAAACACCATATATTTT.

The genes are TRBV7-2 and TRBJ2-1, with TRBD2 matching 7 bases. This CDR3 spans 16 amino acids. Germline-derived CDR1 and CDR2 are SGHTA and FQGNSA. V shed 5 bases, J shed 4 bases, and the junction held 11 bases outside the gene matches. The chain's CDR3 is CASSLRAGEVYNEQFF. In DNA form, the CDR3 reads TGTGCCAGCAGCCTCCGGGCGGGAGAAGTATACAATGAGCAGTTCTTC.

The V call is TRBV5-4, the J call TRBJ2-3, with TRBD2 identical over 12 bases. Germline trimming cut 2 bases from V and 2 bases from J; bases unmatched to any gene: 3. There are 16 residues in the CDR3. From germline, CDR1 is SGHNT and CDR2 YYREEE (reference sequence). CDR3 sequence reads: CASSLRLAGDTDTQYF. For the CDR3, the DNA is TGTGCCAGCAGCTTAAGACTAGCGGGGGACACAGATACGCAGTATTTT.

This clone was detected only once. The genes are TRBV19 and TRBJ1-5, with D possibly matching TRBD1 (6 bases). V gave up 0 bases and J gave up 2 bases, with 14 bases separating them. The CDR3 spans 17 residues. CDR1 and CDR2 (germline): LNHDA, SQIVND (reference sequence). The CDR3 DNA follows: TGTGCCAGTAGTATAGACCGGACAGCGGAGGGCAATCAGCCCCAGCATTTT. The encoded protein is CASSIDRTAEGNQPQHF. The full variable domain, with the rest looked up from reference TRBV19 and TRBJ1-5, is DGGITQSPKYLFRKEGQNVTLSCEQNLNHDAMYWYRQDPGQGLRLIYYSQIVNDFQKGDIAEGYSVSREKKESFPLTVTSAQKNPTAFYLCASSIDRTAEGNQPQHFGDGTRLSIL.

This sequence joins TRBV19 and TRBJ2-7; TRBD1 matches 7 bases. This CDR3 is 14 amino acids long. Germline-derived CDR1 and CDR2 are LNHDA and SQIVND (reference sequence). The V and J ends lost 5 bases and 2 bases, in that order; junction bases with no gene match: 6. Here the CDR3 DNA reads TGTGCCAGTAGTCCCTTCGACAGGGCCTACGAGCAGTACTTC. Residues: CASSPFDRAYEQYF.

The chain couples TRBV18 to TRBJ1-1; D might be TRBD1 (5 bases). This CDR3 is built from 13 residues. Deletions cut 6 bases from V and 4 bases from J, with 12 bases between. The V gene's germline CDR1 is KGHSH and CDR2 LQKENI. As DNA, the CDR3 is TGTGCCAGCTCCCCCGGACACATCACTGAAGCTTTCTTT. Protein: CASSPGHITEAFF. The full variable domain, completed using reference TRBV18 and TRBJ1-1, is NAGVMQNPRHLVRRRGQEARLRCSPMKGHSHVYWYRQLPEEGLKFMVYLQKENIIDESGMPKERFSAEFPKEGPSILRIQQVVRGDSAAYFCASSPGHITEAFFGQGTRLTVV.

This chain joins TRBV11-1 and TRBJ1-1; maybe TRBD1 (5 bases). The germline V gene encodes CDR1 SGHAT and CDR2 FQDESV (reference sequence). Trimming removed 4 bases at V and 6 bases at J, with 18 bases between. The CDR3 is 15 residues long. The CDR3 sequence is CASSSRGRRGPEAFF. CDR3 sequence (DNA): TGTGCCAGCAGCTCAAGGGGCCGTAGAGGCCCTGAAGCTTTCTTT. Full variable domain (rest looked up from reference TRBV11-1 and TRBJ1-1): EAEVAQSPRYKITEKSQAVAFWCDPISGHATLYWYRQILGQGPELLVQFQDESVVDDSQLPKDRFSAERLKGVDSTLKIQPAELGDSAMYLCASSSRGRRGPEAFFGQGTRLTVV.

The chain employs TRBV12-2 and TRBJ2-4; TRBD2, the D gene given by the table, was not confirmed from the DNA. TRBV12-2 represents a pseudogene. CDR3 length: 19 amino acids. The chain's CDR3 is CASRLEIAEPLIAKNIQYF. CDR3 DNA: TGTGCAAGTCGCTTAGAGATAGCGGAGCCGCTGATAGCCAAAAACATTCAGTACTTC.

The J gene is TRBJ1-5, the V gene TRBV14; D not resolved. Germline loops: CDR1 SGHDN, CDR2 FVKESK. This CDR3 has 13 amino acids. V lost 4 bases and J 12 bases, leaving 16 bases between the germline ends. The CDR3 sequence is CASSLLSHGVQHF. CDR3 bases: TGTGCCAGCAGCCTATTATCCCACGGGGTCCAGCATTTT.

The chain carries TRBV11-1 and TRBJ2-3; 7 nucleotides align to TRBD2. Germline CDR1 and CDR2: SGHAT and FQDESV (reference sequence). The CDR3 runs to 15 residues. The V and J ends lost 3 bases and 2 bases, in that order; junction bases with no gene match: 5. DNA of the CDR3: TGTGCCAGCAGCTTTCGAGCGGGGTCCACAGATACGCAGTATTTT. Encoded protein: CASSFRAGSTDTQYF.

This chain links TRBV29-1 with TRBJ2-3; 10 bases are a match to TRBD2. The CDR3 has 13 amino acids. Germline assignment: CDR1 SQVTM and CDR2 ANQGSEA. The V segment lost 6 bases and the J segment 9 bases; nucleotides outside the gene matches: 9. The CDR3 DNA reads as TGCAGCGTGGAAAGAGCTAGCGGGGGAACGCAGTATTTT. Amino acid sequence: CSVERASGGTQYF.